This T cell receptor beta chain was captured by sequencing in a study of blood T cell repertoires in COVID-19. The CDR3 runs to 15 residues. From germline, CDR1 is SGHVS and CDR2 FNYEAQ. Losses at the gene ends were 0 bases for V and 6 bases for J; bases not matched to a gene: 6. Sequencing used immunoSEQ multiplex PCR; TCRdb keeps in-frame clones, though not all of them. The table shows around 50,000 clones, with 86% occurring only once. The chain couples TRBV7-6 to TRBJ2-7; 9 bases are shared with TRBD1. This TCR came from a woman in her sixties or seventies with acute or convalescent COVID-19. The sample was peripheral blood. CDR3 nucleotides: TGTGCCAGCAGCTTAGCGGGACAGGGAAAAAGCGAGCAGTACTTC. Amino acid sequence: CASSLAGQGKSEQYF. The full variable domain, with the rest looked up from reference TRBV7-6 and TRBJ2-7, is GAGVSQSPRYKVTKRGQDVALRCDPISGHVSLYWYRQALGQGPEFLTYFNYEAQQDKSGLPNDRFSAERPEGSISTLTIQRTEQRDSAMYRCASSLAGQGKSEQYFGPGTRLTVT.